This entry describes one T cell receptor (beta chain). Its antigen is unidentified. MiXCR, applied by TCRdb to the 5' RACE reads, yields one record per CDR3 protein. The profile shows roughly 410,000 distinct CDR3 sequences, less than 25% of them singletons. The sample originates from a study of T-cell memory formation after mild COVID-19. Study-level findings and limits: Largely, contracting CD4+ clones fell within CM and EM, and contracting CD8+ clones within EMRA.

The trim removed 6 bases at V and 5 bases at J, leaving 7 bases unmatched. This CDR3 spans 14 amino acids. The rearrangement links TRBV12-3 or TRBV12-4 to TRBJ2-7; TRBD1 matches at 10 bases. This clonotype was sampled from an adult woman who had mild COVID-19 (a few samples of this study predate the infection). Cell type and time point are not known. The sequencing sample was made of PBMCs or a T cell subset sorted from them (not recorded which). This chain's CDR3 is CASSLRQGADEQYF. The CDR3 bases are TGTGCCAGCAGCCTTCGACAGGGGGCGGACGAGCAGTACTTC.